The 3 T cell receptor beta chains in this list originate from one sample, sequenced in a study of shared clonotypes between healthy human individuals (TCRdb year 2020). The library was obtained by the immunoSEQ multiplex PCR assay. This immuneACCESS table, as held by TCRdb, lists in-frame sequences with V and J called but not all clones. Of the missing ones, under half trace to an unresolved V gene in checked studies; the others have no known cause. This sample comprises 2 million to 2.5 million clones, 93% of them detected only once. Jointly, the top ten make up about 0.38% of the sample. The sequenced sample was naive CD4+ T cells from PBMCs. The cell subset or site tag for this specimen amounts to: CD45RA+ positively selected. The receptors were sampled from a man younger than 35 in good health. Some clones in this sample may be carry-over from other donors' samples.

The J gene is TRBJ2-7, the V gene TRBV5-1, with 7 bases lining up with TRBD1. CDR3 length: 13 residues. Germline CDR1 is SGHRS and CDR2 is YFSETQ. The ends lost 7 bases at V and 1 base at J; junction bases unmatched: 5. CDR3 amino acids: CASGTDMSYEQYF. Here the CDR3 DNA reads TGCGCCAGCGGGACAGACATGTCCTACGAGCAGTACTTC.

V gene TRBV6-1 combines with J gene TRBJ2-7, with D perhaps TRBD1 or TRBD2 (5 bases each). Germline V gene data show CDR1 as MNHNS and CDR2 as SASEGT. Trimming took off 8 bases at V and 0 bases at J, with 11 bases between the two ends. The CDR3 extends over 13 amino acids. CDR3 bases: TGTGCCAGCGGGTTGGGGGACTCCTACGAGCAGTACTTC. Its translation is CASGLGDSYEQYF.

This chain uses TRBV27 with TRBJ2-4; the match to TRBD1 covers 7 bases. The CDR3 spans 14 residues. The V gene end was trimmed by 5 bases and the J gene end by 10 bases; junction bases not matched to a gene: 11. Germline CDR1 and CDR2: MNHEY and SMNVEV (reference sequence). The CDR3 DNA reads as TGTGCCAGCAGTATCACGCCCCGACAGGGAATTCAGTACTTC. Translation gives CASSITPRQGIQYF.